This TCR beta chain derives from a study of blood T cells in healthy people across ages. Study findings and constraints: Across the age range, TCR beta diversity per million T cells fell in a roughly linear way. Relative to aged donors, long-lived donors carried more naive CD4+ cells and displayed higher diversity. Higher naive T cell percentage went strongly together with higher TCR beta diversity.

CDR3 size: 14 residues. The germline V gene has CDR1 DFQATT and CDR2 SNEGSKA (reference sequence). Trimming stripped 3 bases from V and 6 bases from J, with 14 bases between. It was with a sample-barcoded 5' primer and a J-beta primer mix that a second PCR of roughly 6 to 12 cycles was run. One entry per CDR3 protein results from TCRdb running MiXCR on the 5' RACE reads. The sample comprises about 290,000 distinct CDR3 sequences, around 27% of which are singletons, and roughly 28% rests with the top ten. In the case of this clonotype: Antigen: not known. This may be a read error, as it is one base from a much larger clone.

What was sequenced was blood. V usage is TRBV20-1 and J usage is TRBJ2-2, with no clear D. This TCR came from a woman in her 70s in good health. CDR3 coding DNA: TGCAGTGCTAGCGCGCGGCCAAGGGCCGGGGAGCTGTTTTTT. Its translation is CSASARPRAGELFF.